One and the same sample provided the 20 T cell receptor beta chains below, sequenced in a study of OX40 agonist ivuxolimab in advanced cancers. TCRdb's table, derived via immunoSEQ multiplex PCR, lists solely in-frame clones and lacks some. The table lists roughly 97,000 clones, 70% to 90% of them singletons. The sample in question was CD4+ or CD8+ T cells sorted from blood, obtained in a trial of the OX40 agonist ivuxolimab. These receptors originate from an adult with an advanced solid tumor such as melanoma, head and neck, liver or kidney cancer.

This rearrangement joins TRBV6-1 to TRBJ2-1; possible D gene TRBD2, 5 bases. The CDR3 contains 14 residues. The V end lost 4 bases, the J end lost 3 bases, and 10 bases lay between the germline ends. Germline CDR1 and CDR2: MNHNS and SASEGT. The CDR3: CASSATGNYNEQFF. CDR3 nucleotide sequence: TGTGCCAGCAGTGCCACCGGGAACTACAATGAGCAGTTCTTC.

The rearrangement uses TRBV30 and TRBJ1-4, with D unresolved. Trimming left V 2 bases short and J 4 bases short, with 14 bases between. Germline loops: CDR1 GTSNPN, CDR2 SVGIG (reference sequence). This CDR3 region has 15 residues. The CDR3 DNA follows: TGTGCCTGGAGTTACCGGGCAGGTCTTAATGAAAAACTGTTTTTT. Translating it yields CAWSYRAGLNEKLFF.

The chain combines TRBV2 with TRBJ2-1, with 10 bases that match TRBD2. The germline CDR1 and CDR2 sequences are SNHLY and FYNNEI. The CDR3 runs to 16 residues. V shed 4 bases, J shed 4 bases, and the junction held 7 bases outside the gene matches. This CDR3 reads CASSGWVAGGYNEQFF. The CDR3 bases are TGTGCCAGCAGTGGTTGGGTAGCGGGGGGTTACAATGAGCAGTTCTTC.

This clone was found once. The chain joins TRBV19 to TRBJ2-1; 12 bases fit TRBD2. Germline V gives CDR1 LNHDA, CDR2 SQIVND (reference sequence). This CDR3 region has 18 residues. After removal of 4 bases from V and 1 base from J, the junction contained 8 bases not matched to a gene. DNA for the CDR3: TGTGCCAGTAGTAGAACTAGCGGGGGGCTCATATCCTACAATGAGCAGTTCTTC. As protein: CASSRTSGGLISYNEQFF.

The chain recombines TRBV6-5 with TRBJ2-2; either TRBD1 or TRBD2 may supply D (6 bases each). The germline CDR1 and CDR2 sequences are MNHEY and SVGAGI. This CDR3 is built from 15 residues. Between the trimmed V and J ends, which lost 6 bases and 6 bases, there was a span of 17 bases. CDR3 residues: CASRPDRGRAGELFF. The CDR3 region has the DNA TGTGCCAGCAGACCCGACCGGGGGCGGGCCGGGGAGCTGTTTTTT.

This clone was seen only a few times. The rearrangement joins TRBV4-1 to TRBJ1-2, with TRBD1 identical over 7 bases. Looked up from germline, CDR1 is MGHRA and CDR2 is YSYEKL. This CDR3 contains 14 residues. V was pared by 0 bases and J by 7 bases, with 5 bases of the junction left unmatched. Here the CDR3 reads CASSQDRTGGGYTF. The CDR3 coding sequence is TGCGCCAGCAGCCAAGATCGGACAGGTGGTGGCTACACCTTC.

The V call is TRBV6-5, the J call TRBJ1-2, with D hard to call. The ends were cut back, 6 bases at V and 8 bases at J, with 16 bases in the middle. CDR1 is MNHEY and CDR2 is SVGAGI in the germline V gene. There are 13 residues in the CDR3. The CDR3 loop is CASRLGGDWGYTF. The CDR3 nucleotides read TGTGCCAGCAGATTAGGAGGCGACTGGGGCTACACCTTC.

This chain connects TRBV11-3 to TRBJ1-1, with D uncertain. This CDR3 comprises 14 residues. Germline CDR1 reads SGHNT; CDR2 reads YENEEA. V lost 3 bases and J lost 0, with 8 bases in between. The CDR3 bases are TGTGCCAGCAGCTTGGGCGGAGTGAACACTGAAGCTTTCTTT. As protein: CASSLGGVNTEAFF.

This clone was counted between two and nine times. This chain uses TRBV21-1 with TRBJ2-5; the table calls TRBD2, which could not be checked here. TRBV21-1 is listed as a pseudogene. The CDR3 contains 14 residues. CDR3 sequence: CASSKVSCRETQYF. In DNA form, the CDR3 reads TGTGCCAGCAGCAAAGTATCCTGTCGGGAGACCCAGTACTTC.

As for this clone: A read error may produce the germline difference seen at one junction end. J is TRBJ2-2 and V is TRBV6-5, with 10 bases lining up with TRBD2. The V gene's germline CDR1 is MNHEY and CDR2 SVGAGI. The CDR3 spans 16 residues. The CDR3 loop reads CASSYTASGGGRDLFF. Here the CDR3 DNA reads TGTGCCAGCAGTTACACGGCTAGCGGGGGAGGAAGGGATCTGTTTTTT.

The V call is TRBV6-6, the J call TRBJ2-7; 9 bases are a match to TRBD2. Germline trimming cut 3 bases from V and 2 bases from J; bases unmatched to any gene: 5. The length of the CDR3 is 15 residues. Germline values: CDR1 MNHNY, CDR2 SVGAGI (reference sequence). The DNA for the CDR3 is TGTGCCAGCAGTTATAGCGGGGGCCCGACCTACGAGCAGTACTTC. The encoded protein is CASSYSGGPTYEQYF.

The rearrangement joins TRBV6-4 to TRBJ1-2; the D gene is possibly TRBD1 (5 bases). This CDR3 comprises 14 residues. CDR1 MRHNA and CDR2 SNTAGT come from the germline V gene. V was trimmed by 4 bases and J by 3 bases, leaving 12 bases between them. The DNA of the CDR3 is TGTGCCAGCAGTGCGGTGGGGGGAGACTATGGCTACACCTTC. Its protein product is CASSAVGGDYGYTF.

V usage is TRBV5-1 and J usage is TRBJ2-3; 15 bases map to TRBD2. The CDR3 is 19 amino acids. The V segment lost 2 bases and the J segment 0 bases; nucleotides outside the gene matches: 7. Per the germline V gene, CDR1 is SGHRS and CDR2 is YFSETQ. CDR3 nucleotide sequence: TGCGCCAGCAGCTTAGGGACTAGCGGGGGGCCGGGTAGCACAGATACGCAGTATTTT. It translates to CASSLGTSGGPGSTDTQYF.

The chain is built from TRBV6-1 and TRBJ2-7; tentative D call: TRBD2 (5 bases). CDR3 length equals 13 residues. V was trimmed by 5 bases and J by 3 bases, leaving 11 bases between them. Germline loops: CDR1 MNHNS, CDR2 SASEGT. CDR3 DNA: TGTGCCAGCAGTACTAGGGCGGGCTACGAGCAGTACTTC. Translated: CASSTRAGYEQYF.

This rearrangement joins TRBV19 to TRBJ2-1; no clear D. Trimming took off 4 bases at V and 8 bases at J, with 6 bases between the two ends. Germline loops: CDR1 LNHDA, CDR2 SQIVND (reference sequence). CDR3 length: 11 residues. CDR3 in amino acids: CASSRWDEQFF. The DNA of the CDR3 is TGTGCCAGTAGTAGATGGGATGAGCAGTTCTTC.

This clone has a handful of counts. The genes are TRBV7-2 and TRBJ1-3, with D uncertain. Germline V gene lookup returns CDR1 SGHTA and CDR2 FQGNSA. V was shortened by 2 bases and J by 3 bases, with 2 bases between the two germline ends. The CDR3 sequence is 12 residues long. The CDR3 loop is CASSLSGNTIYF. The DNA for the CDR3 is TGTGCCAGCAGCTTAAGTGGAAACACCATATATTTT.

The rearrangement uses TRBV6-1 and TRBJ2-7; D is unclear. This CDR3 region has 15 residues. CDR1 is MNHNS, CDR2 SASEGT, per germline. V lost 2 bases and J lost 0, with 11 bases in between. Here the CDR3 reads CASSERLLLSYEQYF. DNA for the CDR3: TGTGCCAGCAGTGAAAGGCTCCTGCTCTCCTACGAGCAGTACTTC.

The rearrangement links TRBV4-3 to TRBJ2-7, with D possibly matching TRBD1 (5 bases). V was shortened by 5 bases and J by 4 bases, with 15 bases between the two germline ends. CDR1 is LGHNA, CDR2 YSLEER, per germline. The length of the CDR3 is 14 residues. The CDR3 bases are TGCGCCAGCAGCTGGGGCCTGGGGCTATACGAGCAGTACTTC. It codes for CASSWGLGLYEQYF.

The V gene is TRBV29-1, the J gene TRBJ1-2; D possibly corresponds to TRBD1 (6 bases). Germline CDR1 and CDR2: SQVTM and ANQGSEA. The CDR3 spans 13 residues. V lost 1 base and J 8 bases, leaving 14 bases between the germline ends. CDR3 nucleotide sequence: TGCAGCGTTGAAGGGCTAGGGGGGGAAGGCTACACCTTC. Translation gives CSVEGLGGEGYTF.

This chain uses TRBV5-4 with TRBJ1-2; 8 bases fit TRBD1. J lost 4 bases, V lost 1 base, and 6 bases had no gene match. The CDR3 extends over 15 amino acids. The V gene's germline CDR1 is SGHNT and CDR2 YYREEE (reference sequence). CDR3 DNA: TGTGCCAGCAGCTTGACTACGGGGACAGGCTATGGCTACACCTTC. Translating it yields CASSLTTGTGYGYTF.